This T cell receptor beta chain was identified during a study of blood T cell repertoires in COVID-19. Donors in Cohort 3 counted as recovered after two negative PCRs, clearance, or symptom resolution. Profiled with immunoSEQ multiplex PCR; TCRdb holds only in-frame clones, not every one. In the table there are around 290,000 clones, approximately 86% of which are singletons. The germline V and J ends were trimmed by 1 base and 3 bases, with 10 bases remaining between them. In germline, CDR1 is LNHDA, CDR2 SQIVND (reference sequence). The CDR3 spans 14 residues. The source material was PBMCs or T cells enriched from blood (not recorded which). The TCR comes from a woman aged 18-29 years who had recovered from COVID-19. The chain uses TRBV19 and TRBJ2-7; no clear D. The CDR3 sequence: CASSIARPDYEQYF. DNA for the CDR3: TGTGCCAGTAGTATAGCTAGGCCTGACTACGAGCAGTACTTC.